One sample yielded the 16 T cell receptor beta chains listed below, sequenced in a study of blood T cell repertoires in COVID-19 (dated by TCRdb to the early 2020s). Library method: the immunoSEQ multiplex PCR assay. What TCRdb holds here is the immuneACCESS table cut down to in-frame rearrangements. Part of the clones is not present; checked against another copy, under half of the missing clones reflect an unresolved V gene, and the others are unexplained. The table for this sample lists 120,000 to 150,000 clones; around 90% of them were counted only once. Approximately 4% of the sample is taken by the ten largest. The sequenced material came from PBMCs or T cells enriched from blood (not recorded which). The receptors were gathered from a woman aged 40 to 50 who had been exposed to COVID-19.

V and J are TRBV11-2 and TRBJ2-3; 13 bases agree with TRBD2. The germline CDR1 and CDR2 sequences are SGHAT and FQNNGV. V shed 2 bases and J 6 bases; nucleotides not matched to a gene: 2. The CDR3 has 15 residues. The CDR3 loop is CASSLMTSGRDTQYF. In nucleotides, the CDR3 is TGTGCCAGCAGCTTAATGACTAGCGGGAGGGATACGCAGTATTTT.

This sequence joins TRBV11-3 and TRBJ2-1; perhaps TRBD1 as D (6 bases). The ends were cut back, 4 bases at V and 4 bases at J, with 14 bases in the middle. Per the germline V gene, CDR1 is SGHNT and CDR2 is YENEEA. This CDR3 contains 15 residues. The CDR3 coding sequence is TGTGCCAGCAGCTCTTACTCCGGACAGTACAATGAGCAGTTCTTC. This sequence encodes CASSSYSGQYNEQFF.

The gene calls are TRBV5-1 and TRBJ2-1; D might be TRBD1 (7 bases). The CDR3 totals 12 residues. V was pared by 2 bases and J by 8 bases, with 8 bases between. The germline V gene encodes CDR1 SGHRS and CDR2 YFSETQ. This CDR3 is CASSFRGDEQFF. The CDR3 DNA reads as TGCGCCAGCAGCTTCAGGGGGGATGAGCAGTTCTTC.

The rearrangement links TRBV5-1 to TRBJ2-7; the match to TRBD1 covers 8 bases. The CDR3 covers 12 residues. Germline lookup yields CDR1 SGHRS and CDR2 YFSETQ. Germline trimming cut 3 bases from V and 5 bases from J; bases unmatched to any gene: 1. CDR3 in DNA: TGCGCCAGCAGCTCGACAGGGGACGAGCAGTACTTC. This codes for CASSSTGDEQYF.

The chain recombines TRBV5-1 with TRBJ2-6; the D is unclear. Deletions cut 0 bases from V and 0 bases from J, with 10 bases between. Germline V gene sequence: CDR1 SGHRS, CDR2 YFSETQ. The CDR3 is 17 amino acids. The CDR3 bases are TGCGCCAGCAGCTTGGACCCCGGCGGCTCTGGGGCCAACGTCCTGACTTTC. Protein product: CASSLDPGGSGANVLTF.

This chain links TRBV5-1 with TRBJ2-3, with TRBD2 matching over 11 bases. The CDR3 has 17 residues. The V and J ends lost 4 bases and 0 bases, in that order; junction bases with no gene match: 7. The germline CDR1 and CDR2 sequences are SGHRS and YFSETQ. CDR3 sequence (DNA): TGCGCCAGCAGCCCTGGGACTAGCGGAAAGAGCACAGATACGCAGTATTTT. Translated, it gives CASSPGTSGKSTDTQYF. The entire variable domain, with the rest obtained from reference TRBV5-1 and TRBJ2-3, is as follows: KAGVTQTPRYLIKTRGQQVTLSCSPISGHRSVSWYQQTPGQGLQFLFEYFSETQRNKGNFPGRFSGRQFSNSRSEMNVSTLELGDSALYLCASSPGTSGKSTDTQYFGPGTRLTVL.

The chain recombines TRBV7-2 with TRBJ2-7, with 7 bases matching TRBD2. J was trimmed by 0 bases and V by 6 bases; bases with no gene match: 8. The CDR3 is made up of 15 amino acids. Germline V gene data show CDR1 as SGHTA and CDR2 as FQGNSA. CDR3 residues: CASSISSGSSYEQYF. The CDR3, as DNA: TGTGCCAGCAGTATATCTAGCGGTAGCTCCTACGAGCAGTACTTC.

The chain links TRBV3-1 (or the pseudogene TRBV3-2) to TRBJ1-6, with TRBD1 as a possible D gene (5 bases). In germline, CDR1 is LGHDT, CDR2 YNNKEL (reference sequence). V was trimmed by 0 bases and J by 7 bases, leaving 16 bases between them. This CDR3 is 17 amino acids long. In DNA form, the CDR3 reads TGTGCCAGCAGCCAAGATGGGGGGTTCGGGAGAAATTCACCCCTCCACTTT. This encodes CASSQDGGFGRNSPLHF.

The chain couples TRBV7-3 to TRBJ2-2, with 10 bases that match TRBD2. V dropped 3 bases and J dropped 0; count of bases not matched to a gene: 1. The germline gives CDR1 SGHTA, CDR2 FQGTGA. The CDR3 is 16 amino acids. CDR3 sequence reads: CASSFGLAANTGELFF. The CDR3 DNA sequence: TGTGCCAGCAGCTTTGGACTAGCGGCGAACACCGGGGAGCTGTTTTTT.

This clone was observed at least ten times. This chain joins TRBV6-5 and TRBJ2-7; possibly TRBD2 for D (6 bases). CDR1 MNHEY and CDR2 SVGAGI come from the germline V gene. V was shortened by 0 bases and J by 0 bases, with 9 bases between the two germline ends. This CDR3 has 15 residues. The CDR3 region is CASSYSRGSSYEQYF. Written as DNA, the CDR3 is TGTGCCAGCAGTTACTCCCGGGGGTCCTCCTACGAGCAGTACTTC.

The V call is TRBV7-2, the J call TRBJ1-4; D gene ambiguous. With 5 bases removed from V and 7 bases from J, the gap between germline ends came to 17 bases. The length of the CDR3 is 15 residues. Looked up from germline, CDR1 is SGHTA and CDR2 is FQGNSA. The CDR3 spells CASSPQISRGEKLFF. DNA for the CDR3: TGTGCCAGCAGCCCGCAGATCAGCCGGGGTGAAAAACTGTTTTTT.

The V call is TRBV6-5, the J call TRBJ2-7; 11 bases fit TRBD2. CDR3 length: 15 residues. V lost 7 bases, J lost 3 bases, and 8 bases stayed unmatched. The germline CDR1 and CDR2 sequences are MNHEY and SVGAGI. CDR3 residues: CASTLGTSGDYEQYF. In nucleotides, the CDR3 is TGTGCCAGCACCCTTGGGACTAGCGGAGACTACGAGCAGTACTTC.

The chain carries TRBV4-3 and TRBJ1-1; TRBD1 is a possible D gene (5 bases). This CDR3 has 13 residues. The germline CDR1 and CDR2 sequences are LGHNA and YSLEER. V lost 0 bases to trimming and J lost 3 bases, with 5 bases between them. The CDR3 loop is CASSQETDTEAFF. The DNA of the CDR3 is TGCGCCAGCAGCCAAGAGACAGACACTGAAGCTTTCTTT.

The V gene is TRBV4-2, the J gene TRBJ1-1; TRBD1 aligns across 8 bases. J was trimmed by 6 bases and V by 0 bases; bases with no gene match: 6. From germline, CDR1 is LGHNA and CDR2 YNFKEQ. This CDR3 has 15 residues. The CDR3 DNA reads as TGTGCCAGCAGCCAAGATGGACAGGGAGAGGCTGAAGCTTTCTTT. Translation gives CASSQDGQGEAEAFF.

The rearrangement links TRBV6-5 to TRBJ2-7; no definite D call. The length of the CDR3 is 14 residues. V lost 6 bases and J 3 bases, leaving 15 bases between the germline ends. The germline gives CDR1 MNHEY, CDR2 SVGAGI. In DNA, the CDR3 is TGTGCCAGCAGGAGCCGTCCCCCCGGCTACGAGCAGTACTTC. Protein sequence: CASRSRPPGYEQYF.

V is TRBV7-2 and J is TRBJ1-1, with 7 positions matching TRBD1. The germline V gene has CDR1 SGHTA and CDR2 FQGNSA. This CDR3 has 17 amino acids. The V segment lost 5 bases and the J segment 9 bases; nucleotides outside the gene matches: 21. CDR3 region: CASSPTGHTGTEAKAFF. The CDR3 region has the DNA TGTGCCAGCAGCCCAACTGGTCATACCGGGACAGAAGCCAAAGCTTTCTTT.